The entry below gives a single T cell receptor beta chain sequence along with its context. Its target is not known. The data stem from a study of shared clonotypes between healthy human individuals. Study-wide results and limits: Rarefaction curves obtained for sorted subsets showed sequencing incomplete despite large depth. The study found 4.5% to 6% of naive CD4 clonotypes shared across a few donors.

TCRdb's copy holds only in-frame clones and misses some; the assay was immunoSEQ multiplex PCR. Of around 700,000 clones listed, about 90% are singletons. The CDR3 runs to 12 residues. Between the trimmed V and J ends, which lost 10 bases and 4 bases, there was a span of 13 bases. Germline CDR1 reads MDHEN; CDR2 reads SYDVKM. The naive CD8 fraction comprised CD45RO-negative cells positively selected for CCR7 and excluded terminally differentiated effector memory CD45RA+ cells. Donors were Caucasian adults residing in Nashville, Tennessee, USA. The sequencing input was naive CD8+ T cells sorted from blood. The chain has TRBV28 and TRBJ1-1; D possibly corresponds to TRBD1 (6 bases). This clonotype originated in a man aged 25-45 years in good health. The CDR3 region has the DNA TGTGCCACCTCGCGGGGGGCCACTGAAGCTTTCTTT. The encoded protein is CATSRGATEAFF.